This TCR beta chain was identified during a study of cytomegalovirus exposure and HLA in healthy donors (TCRdb year 2017). Study-level background: According to an earlier analysis of 587 of the donors, 200 million or so T cells yielded 117 million unique TCR beta sequences and roughly 280 Gb of sequence data. Approximately 300 gigabases of sequencing data and around 85 million unique TCR sequences made up an early release that covered several hundred HLA-typed donors. Typing coverage differed by locus: A, B, C, DRB1 and DQB1 were typed in about 620-630 donors, DQA1 in 522, DPA1 in approximately 600, and DPB1 in 400 to 480. The later analysis used no new phenotypic data to find candidate immune exposures, relying instead on TCR beta sequences and their occurrence across donors. Every repertoire in the discovery cohort had been generated on one and the same sequencing platform. Along with the approximately 700-subject first cohort, a separate validation cohort of some 130 different subjects was used. The study was designed to test whether signatures of past pathogen exposure could be identified by cataloging public T cell receptors. High-throughput TCR immunosequencing, statistical association of individual TCRs with disease status, and machine learning were combined to predict cytomegalovirus infection status. To decide whether each TCR beta V gene segment behaved as functional or pseudogenic, an earlier analysis of some 600 of the donors relied on high-throughput TCR beta sequencing. Class I and class II HLA loci were covered by the typing at four-digit resolution. Among the roughly 390 genotyped donors, around 81% belonged to the genetic ancestry cluster associated with self-reported Caucasian donors. Four or five DR-DQ haplotypes were handled as single units for association and clustering, since linkage in the cohort was strong. The study used immunosequencing to profile the T cell repertoires of approximately 650 subjects and linked those repertoires to cytomegalovirus serostatus. Across around 400 genotyped donors of the cohort, an average of roughly 250,000 unique TCR beta nucleotide sequences per donor were sequenced, and roughly a sixth of those sequences were non-productive. Genome-wide SNP genotypes for about three fifths of the 666 donors were used in a later genetic analysis, which treated that subset as a discovery cohort. In a later analysis, previously published TCR beta repertoires from hundreds of donors were re-analyzed and high-resolution HLA genotyping was added so that TCR occurrence patterns could be studied. Alongside the repertoire data, information on donor age, sex, ethnicity and CMV serostatus was compiled. Paper-wide results and their limitations: Three of the identified cytomegalovirus-associated TCR beta chains were confirmed in vitro to be specific for cytomegalovirus antigens. When HLA alleles, especially DR and DQ, strongly co-occurred, TCR associations were difficult to assign to individual alleles. In an earlier analysis of fewer than 750 of the donors, most TCR beta V segments were observed in productive rearrangements about 87% or about 30% of the time, broadly matching IMGT annotations. In a later analysis, several top co-occurrence clusters were reported to appear linked to parvovirus B19, influenza, CMV and Epstein-Barr virus. V-gene and J-gene trimming of TCR beta chains was associated with a missense DCLRE1C variant in a later genetic analysis, and the association was replicated in an independent cohort. A later analysis found that HLA-associated TCR beta chains were more clonally expanded and had lower generation probabilities than equally common non-associated chains. The cohort was sequenced for TCR beta chains only, and without alpha or paired-chain data the features that could be detected were limited. The 87-base-pair reads could not distinguish some IMGT-functional V segments, including TRBV6-2 and TRBV6-3, so those segments were excluded. The study gave a list of 150 to 200 TCR beta chains associated with cytomegalovirus. According to the authors, the approach could potentially be generalized to other disease states and immunological phenotypes. CMV serostatus was the only immune exposure information available for the cohort. Most CMV-associated TCR beta chains appeared to be HLA-restricted in a later analysis, and the HLA associations seemed to be driven largely by CMV exposure. Compared with the approximately 670-donor mean, donors in an Asian-associated ancestry cluster had fewer N-insertions in productive TCRs, according to a later genetic analysis. Because HLA typing was unavailable for some donors at each locus, only the typed subset was used in association tests. Linkage disequilibrium might explain the correlated functional status among segregating V segments, but an unknown experimental factor could not be excluded. A further reported finding was that TCR beta sequences accurately predicted the HLA-A and HLA-B alleles for most subjects in the first cohort. In a later analysis, TCR association rates were found to vary across HLA loci, with the most associated TCRs seen for DRB1 alleles and the fewest for HLA-C alleles. Roughly uniform sequencing depth across donors was assumed in presence/absence analyses, although this assumption may not hold. Across donors, most TCR sequences were observed very rarely, whereas some public TCRs were present in many individuals. Cytomegalovirus status was reported to be diagnosed by the classifier with high specificity and sensitivity in both the original and validation cohorts. A cluster of highly shared sequence variants was judged likely to be a technical artifact of the sequencing pipeline. Because counts were too low, 15 or so rarely observed V segments, including chromosome 9 orphons, were excluded from the earlier analysis of some 590 of the donors. Specific HLA alleles were associated with roughly 17,000 TCR beta sequences at a false discovery rate of 0.05 in a later analysis.

In total, 500 to 700 healthy bone marrow donors made up the cohort. All cohort members were sampled while nominally healthy, although unrecorded immune exposures were likely present. The donor was CMV seropositive and was included in the group of 250 to 300 seropositive cohort members. A peripheral blood sample was collected from each donor, and TCR beta sequencing was performed on peripheral blood mononuclear cells. Genomic DNA extraction from the blood cell samples was performed with the Qiagen DNeasy Blood Extraction Kit. This clone was seen a single time. The clone's antigen remains unknown. Base qualities were left out, and no much larger clone turns up one base away. The library was produced with the immunoSEQ multiplex PCR assay. For the multiplex PCR, a mixture combining 60 forward primers for TCR Vbeta segments and 13 reverse primers for TCR Jbeta segments was used. A multiplex PCR assay on genomic DNA amplified the CDR3 region of rearranged TCR beta genes. The amplified TCR beta libraries were sequenced on the Illumina HiSeq System as 87-base-pair reads. As for how the authors treated the data: Across the 670 or so repertoires, a later analysis counted 78 million or so unique TCR beta chains, about 10 million of which were shared by at least two donors. Raw reads were error-corrected and collapsed into unique sequences by a nearest-neighbor algorithm in which closely related sequences were merged to remove PCR and sequencing errors. To assign V, D and J gene segments, CDR3 sequences were aligned to IMGT reference sequences. Each retained sequence needed at least a six-nucleotide match to both a V gene segment and a J gene segment. Rearrangements were called productive when the CDR3 lacked stop codons and stayed in frame with V and J; all others were non-productive. Following IMGT convention, CDR3 was defined as the stretch from the second conserved V-encoded cysteine up to the conserved J-encoded phenylalanine. Sequences without an unambiguous match to a single V gene segment were excluded from the earlier analysis of approximately 600 of the donors. In an earlier analysis of 450 to 750 of the donors, a V segment was called functional when productive rearrangements were above 56.7%, and segregating when the standard deviation between donors exceeded 5%. To diagnose cytomegalovirus status from the catalog of TCR beta chain sequences, a statistical classification framework was built. V and J gene assignment, in a later analysis, came from comparing TCR nucleotide sequences with IMGT/GENE-DB human TR gene sequences. In a later analysis, CDR3 sequences and most-parsimonious VDJ recombination scenarios were assigned using the TCRdist pipeline. In a later analysis, every TCR beta chain was defined by the combination of its CDR3 amino acid sequence and its V-gene family, and reads without a unique V-gene family were dropped. To address suspected cross-contamination and a sequencing artifact, a later analysis removed a few hundred highly shared, low-generation-probability nucleotide sequences. For each public chain, a later analysis derived a clonal expansion index from normalized ranks of inferred template counts within each repertoire. Generation probabilities in a later analysis came from a VDJ recombination model fitted to out-of-frame rearrangements, and those results were checked against IGoR. Hypergeometric tests were used in a later analysis to score TCR-TCR, TCR-HLA and TCR-CMV co-occurrence, with a repertoire-size bias correction applied to the TCR pairs. To estimate false discovery rates, a later analysis permuted the HLA or CMV assignments 20 times. In a later analysis, co-occurring TCRs were grouped with DBSCAN, and TCRdist sequence similarity was added when clustering was performed within HLA-allele-positive subsets. Co-occurrence clustering excluded repertoires with fewer than 30,000 or more than 120,000 public chains, plus five with anomalous nucleotide sharing. Entries here come from immuneACCESS through TCRdb and include only in-frame sequences with V and J called. Some clones fail to appear in such tables; in the studies checked, an unresolved V gene covers under half of the shortfall, and the cause of the remainder is unknown. V and J calls and clone size are copied from that table; D and trimming were computed from the DNA. This sample has 100,000 to 150,000 clones in its table, and about 80% of those were observed once. More than 8% of the sample comes from the top ten.

From the cysteine through the phenylalanine, the CDR3 covers 15 amino acids. This entry keeps only the CDR3 DNA: 45 bases, framed from base 1. Via the germline V gene (reference sequence), CDR1 is SGHKS and CDR2 YYEKEE. V lost 4 bases and J lost 5 bases, and the count of bases not matched to a germline gene is 8. The sequence was obtained from a man aged 25 to 40 in good health and CMV-seropositive. The sample taken for sequencing was PBMCs. This chain joins TRBV5-5 to TRBJ1-5; TRBD1 lines up with 8 middle nucleotides. The CDR3 region reads CASSQGTGGDQPQHF. The base sequence is TGTGCCAGCAGCCAGGGGACAGGAGGAGATCAGCCCCAGCATTTT.